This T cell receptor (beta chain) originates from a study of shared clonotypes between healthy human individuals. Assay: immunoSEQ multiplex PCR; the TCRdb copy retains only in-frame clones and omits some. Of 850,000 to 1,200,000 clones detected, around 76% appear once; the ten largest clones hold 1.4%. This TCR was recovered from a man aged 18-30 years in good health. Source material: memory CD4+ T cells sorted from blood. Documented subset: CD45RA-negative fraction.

CDR3 in amino acids: CASSLRTTNQPQHF. The CDR3 coding sequence is TGTGCCAGCAGCTTGAGGACGACCAATCAGCCCCAGCATTTT. The chain is built from TRBV5-8 and TRBJ1-5; no clear D gene. V gave up 1 base and J gave up 3 bases, with 8 bases separating them. The CDR3 has 14 residues. Germline assignment: CDR1 SGHTS and CDR2 YDEGEE.